Below are 7 T cell receptor beta chains sequenced from a single sample in a study of CD8+ T cells in alopecia areata. Stated treatment: oral pan-JAK inhibitor, 5-10 mg twice daily. Extraction of RNA preceded its reverse transcription into cDNA, which served as the sequencing template. Method: immunoSEQ multiplex PCR; TCRdb's copy keeps in-frame clones and lacks some. The profile shows 85,000 to 110,000 clones, 85% to 90% of them singletons. The material was CD8+ T cells sorted from blood, obtained at approximately week 30, from a patient treated with tofacitinib. These receptors originate from a human donor with alopecia areata.

This rearrangement joins TRBV7-9 to TRBJ2-1; 9 positions match TRBD2. The V segment lost 1 base and the J segment 5 bases; nucleotides outside the gene matches: 0. Germline lookup yields CDR1 SEHNR and CDR2 FQNEAQ (reference sequence). The CDR3 runs to 14 residues. The CDR3 loop reads CASSLVAGDNEQFF. The CDR3 coding sequence is TGTGCCAGCAGCTTAGTAGCGGGAGACAATGAGCAGTTCTTC.

V is TRBV6-6 and J is TRBJ1-2; D unresolved. V lost 5 bases and J 6 bases, leaving 16 bases between the germline ends. Per the germline V gene, CDR1 is MNHNY and CDR2 is SVGAGI (reference sequence). The CDR3 is made up of 14 amino acids. The CDR3 sequence: CASSSFTGWDGYTF. DNA of the CDR3: TGTGCCAGCAGTAGCTTCACGGGGTGGGATGGCTACACCTTC.

Note on this clone: The sample holds other DNA sequences that translate to the same CDR3. The chain links TRBV25-1 to TRBJ2-7; D unclear. Trimming removed 1 base at V and 4 bases at J, with 8 bases between. Germline CDR1 reads MGHDK; CDR2 reads SYGVNS. The CDR3 covers 13 residues. The DNA of the CDR3 is TGTGCCAGCAGTGAATTGGGTGGTTACGAGCAGTACTTC. It is translated as CASSELGGYEQYF.

This rearrangement joins TRBV21-1 to TRBJ1-1. TRBV21-1 represents a pseudogene. The CDR3 sequence is 15 residues long. CDR3 loop: CASTSSGFRGTEAFF. The CDR3 coding sequence is TGTGCCAGCACCTCGTCGGGGTTTCGTGGCACTGAAGCTTTCTTT.

Worth noting for this clone: The junction shows a germline mismatch at one end, possibly a read error. The chain combines TRBV12-5 with TRBJ2-7, with TRBD2 identical over 8 bases. This CDR3 spans 13 amino acids. Per the germline V gene, CDR1 is LGHNT and CDR2 is FRNRAP. The CDR3 DNA follows: TGTGCTAGTGGCTTGGGGACTAGACGCGAGCAGTACTTC. The encoded protein is CASGLGTRREQYF.

V is TRBV27 and J is TRBJ1-2; D is unresolved. This CDR3 comprises 13 residues. Trimming cost V 3 bases and J 0 bases, with 5 bases left between them. The germline gives CDR1 MNHEY, CDR2 SMNVEV (reference sequence). This chain's CDR3 is CASSFTANYGYTF. In nucleotides, the CDR3 is TGTGCCAGCAGTTTCACGGCTAACTATGGCTACACCTTC.

The V and J genes are TRBV19 and TRBJ1-2; TRBD1 might be the D (5 bases). Trimming cost V 7 bases and J 8 bases, with 23 bases left between them. There are 15 residues in the CDR3. Per the germline V gene, CDR1 is LNHDA and CDR2 is SQIVND (reference sequence). The CDR3 here is CASISSPGGGDGYTF. In DNA, the CDR3 is TGTGCCAGTATCTCATCCCCCGGGGGAGGGGACGGCTACACCTTC.